The 21 T cell receptor beta chains below come from one sample, sequenced in a study of blood T cell repertoires in COVID-19. Profiled with immunoSEQ multiplex PCR; TCRdb holds only in-frame clones, not every one. The sample has fewer than 600,000 clones, approximately 88% seen once. The sequencing sample was made of PBMCs or T cells enriched from blood (not recorded which). These TCRs come from a woman in her thirties or forties who had recovered from COVID-19.

This clone was observed a handful of times. This chain links TRBV2 with TRBJ1-5; tentatively, D is TRBD1 (5 bases). The CDR3 covers 14 residues. Trimming cost V 4 bases and J 5 bases, with 12 bases left between them. Germline loops: CDR1 SNHLY, CDR2 FYNNEI. This chain's CDR3 is CASSGQGFDQPQHF. The CDR3 coding sequence is TGTGCCAGCAGTGGGCAGGGTTTCGATCAGCCCCAGCATTTT.

The chain has TRBV4-3 and TRBJ1-1; TRBD1 matches at 7 bases. From germline, CDR1 is LGHNA and CDR2 YSLEER. The CDR3 runs 16 residues. The V and J ends lost 0 bases and 2 bases, in that order; junction bases with no gene match: 6. CDR3 bases: TGCGCCAGCAGCCAAGATGCAGGGGGGAGTAACACTGAAGCTTTCTTT. Protein sequence: CASSQDAGGSNTEAFF.

The J gene is TRBJ2-7, the V gene TRBV12-5; no firm D call. Trimming pared 0 bases from V and 6 bases from J, leaving 12 bases between. The V gene's germline CDR1 is LGHNT and CDR2 FRNRAP. CDR3 size: 14 residues. In DNA form, the CDR3 reads TGTGCTAGTGGTTTGGTGGTCAGGTTCCGCGAGCAGTACTTC. It yields the protein CASGLVVRFREQYF.

This chain joins TRBV3-1 (or the pseudogene TRBV3-2) and TRBJ2-4, with D possibly matching TRBD1 (6 bases). Per germline, CDR1 LGHDT and CDR2 YNNKEL (reference sequence). V lost 2 bases, J lost 7 bases, and 18 bases lay in between. The CDR3 extends over 16 amino acids. The CDR3, as DNA: TGTGCCAGCAGCCAACGCAGGGGCGGACCCACTAACATTCAGTACTTC. Protein sequence: CASSQRRGGPTNIQYF.

The chain joins TRBV24-1 to TRBJ1-1; 8 positions match TRBD1. The CDR3 is 12 residues long. Germline lookup yields CDR1 KGHDR and CDR2 SFDVKD. Losses at the gene ends were 10 bases for V and 1 base for J; bases not matched to a gene: 1. The CDR3 sequence is CATGTGNTEAFF. As DNA, the CDR3 is TGTGCCACAGGGACAGGGAACACTGAAGCTTTCTTT.

V usage is TRBV29-1 and J usage is TRBJ2-7, with 14 bases identical to TRBD2. The trim removed 7 bases at V and 2 bases at J, leaving 4 bases unmatched. Germline loops: CDR1 SQVTM, CDR2 ANQGSEA. This CDR3 is built from 14 residues. CDR3 amino acids: CSALGLAGAYEQYF. The CDR3 DNA reads TGCAGCGCCCTGGGACTAGCGGGGGCCTACGAGCAGTACTTC.

The chain carries TRBV11-3 and TRBJ2-2; perhaps TRBD2 as D (6 bases). The CDR3 runs 17 residues. The germline V gene has CDR1 SGHNT and CDR2 YENEEA. With 4 bases removed from V and 4 bases from J, the gap between germline ends came to 19 bases. The CDR3 bases are TGTGCCAGCAGCTACGACGGATCAGGACTATTCACCGGGGAGCTGTTTTTT. Translation gives CASSYDGSGLFTGELFF.

The chain is built from TRBV11-2 and TRBJ1-3; possible D gene TRBD1, 6 bases. CDR1 SGHAT and CDR2 FQNNGV come from the germline V gene. The CDR3 extends over 15 amino acids. V was clipped by 1 base and J by 1 base, with 8 bases between them. The CDR3 reads CASSLGTVSGNTIYF. CDR3 DNA sequence: TGTGCCAGCAGCTTAGGGACAGTTTCTGGAAACACCATATATTTT.

The chain is built from TRBV5-5 and TRBJ2-3; D call uncertain. Germline V CDR1 and CDR2: SGHKS, YYEKEE (reference sequence). Trimming removed 4 bases at V and 0 bases at J, with 9 bases between. The CDR3 is 14 residues long. The CDR3 region is CASSRGKSTDTQYF. The DNA for the CDR3 is TGTGCCAGCAGCCGAGGCAAGAGCACAGATACGCAGTATTTT.

Here the CDR3 reads CATRVASGKAGELFF. For the CDR3, the DNA is TGTGCCACCAGGGTCGCTAGCGGGAAAGCCGGGGAGCTGTTTTTT. The chain is built from TRBV24-1 and TRBJ2-2; the match to TRBD2 covers 9 bases. In germline, CDR1 is KGHDR, CDR2 SFDVKD. CDR3 size: 15 residues. The V segment lost 7 bases and the J segment 6 bases; nucleotides outside the gene matches: 8.

The V gene is TRBV7-2, the J gene TRBJ2-7; D is possibly TRBD2 (5 bases). V lost 3 bases and J 5 bases, leaving 14 bases between the germline ends. CDR1 and CDR2 (germline): SGHTA, FQGNSA. This CDR3 region has 14 residues. CDR3 DNA: TGTGCCAGCAGCTTTTCGCCGGGATCTAACGAGCAGTACTTC. Translation: CASSFSPGSNEQYF.

The rearrangement links TRBV24-1 to TRBJ2-5; TRBD2 aligns across 7 bases. The V gene end was trimmed by 3 bases and the J gene end by 10 bases; junction bases not matched to a gene: 10. The CDR3 has 14 amino acids. Germline V gene sequence: CDR1 KGHDR, CDR2 SFDVKD. CDR3 in amino acids: CATSDPPSGEGQYF. For the CDR3, the DNA is TGTGCCACCAGTGATCCACCCAGCGGGGAGGGCCAGTACTTC.

The V call is TRBV27, the J call TRBJ2-4; a possible D gene is TRBD2 (5 bases). Between the trimmed V and J ends, which lost 6 bases and 5 bases, there was a span of 17 bases. CDR1 is MNHEY, CDR2 SMNVEV, per germline (reference sequence). The CDR3 is 15 residues long. The CDR3 DNA sequence: TGTGCCAGCAGGGGATGGAAGGAGGATGAAAACATTCAGTACTTC. This sequence encodes CASRGWKEDENIQYF.

This clone occurred a few times. This rearrangement joins TRBV6-5 to TRBJ1-1; D may be TRBD1 (6 bases). The CDR3 has 15 residues. In germline, CDR1 is MNHEY, CDR2 SVGAGI. V was shortened by 3 bases and J by 6 bases, with 17 bases between the two germline ends. Here the CDR3 reads CASSYAGGLDSEAFF. CDR3 nucleotide sequence: TGTGCCAGCAGTTATGCGGGGGGGCTGGACTCTGAAGCTTTCTTT.

The V call is TRBV4-1, the J call TRBJ2-7, with 7 nucleotides matching TRBD1. V dropped 0 bases and J dropped 4; count of bases not matched to a gene: 6. Per the germline V gene, CDR1 is MGHRA and CDR2 is YSYEKL. This CDR3 is 15 amino acids long. CDR3 region: CASSQEQGVRYEQYF. Here the CDR3 DNA reads TGCGCCAGCAGCCAAGAGCAGGGGGTTAGGTACGAGCAGTACTTC.

The chain recombines TRBV7-2 with TRBJ2-1, with unresolved D. CDR3 length: 14 residues. V dropped 3 bases and J dropped 5 bases, with 11 bases sitting between them. Germline V gives CDR1 SGHTA, CDR2 FQGNSA. The CDR3 region has the DNA TGTGCCAGCAGCTTGCGTCAGGCCGACAATGAGCAGTTCTTC. Protein sequence: CASSLRQADNEQFF.

CDR3 nucleotide sequence: TGTGCCAGTAGTTTGAGAGGGCGGGAGGGATCAATGTATTTT. Protein: CASSLRGREGSMYF. The chain links TRBV19 to TRBJ2-3, with 9 bases matching TRBD2. CDR1 and CDR2 from the germline V gene are LNHDA and SQIVND (reference sequence). The J segment lost 14 bases and the V segment lost 5 bases, leaving 14 bases of the junction unmatched. The CDR3 has 14 amino acids.

The chain employs TRBV7-2 and TRBJ2-7; D ambiguous. The CDR3 length is 15 residues. The germline V and J ends were trimmed by 2 bases and 3 bases, with 14 bases remaining between them. CDR1 SGHTA and CDR2 FQGNSA come from the germline V gene. The CDR3 sequence is CASSLTPGPNYEQYF. DNA of the CDR3: TGTGCCAGCAGCTTAACCCCGGGTCCTAACTACGAGCAGTACTTC.

This clone was recorded only once. The V call is TRBV9, the J call TRBJ2-2, with a weak D call TRBD2 (6 bases). The CDR3 extends over 16 amino acids. Trimming removed 4 bases at V and 7 bases at J, with 20 bases between. CDR1 SGDLS and CDR2 YYNGEE come from the germline V gene. The chain's CDR3 is CASSPPSGGDYGELFF. CDR3 nucleotides: TGTGCCAGCAGCCCTCCGAGCGGAGGGGATTACGGGGAGCTGTTTTTT.

The chain employs TRBV13 and TRBJ1-2, with a tentative D call TRBD1 (6 bases). This CDR3 comprises 15 residues. Germline CDR1 PRHDT, CDR2 FYEKMQ (reference sequence). Deletions cut 5 bases from V and 4 bases from J, with 17 bases between. CDR3 amino acids: CASSAWTEQLYGYTF. The CDR3 DNA reads as TGTGCCAGCAGCGCGTGGACAGAGCAACTCTATGGCTACACCTTC.

This clone was seen once. This chain connects TRBV11-2 to TRBJ2-3, with a weak D call TRBD1 (5 bases). Trimming removed 4 bases from V and 2 bases from J, with 10 bases in between. Germline V gene data show CDR1 as SGHAT and CDR2 as FQNNGV. The CDR3 loop spans 14 amino acids. Here the CDR3 DNA reads TGTGCCAGCAGCTATGACAGCTTCACAGATACGCAGTATTTT. This translates into CASSYDSFTDTQYF.